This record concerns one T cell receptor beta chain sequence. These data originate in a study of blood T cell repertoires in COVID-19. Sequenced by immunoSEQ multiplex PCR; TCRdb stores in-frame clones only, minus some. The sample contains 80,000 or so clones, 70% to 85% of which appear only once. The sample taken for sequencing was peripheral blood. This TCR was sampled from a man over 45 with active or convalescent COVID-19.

CDR3 sequence reads: CASSSGVPRDRDSYEQYF. The DNA of the CDR3 is TGTGCCAGCAGCTCAGGCGTCCCCCGGGACAGGGATTCCTACGAGCAGTACTTC. V gene TRBV11-2 combines with J gene TRBJ2-7; 9 nucleotides align to TRBD1. The CDR3 runs to 18 residues. The V gene's germline CDR1 is SGHAT and CDR2 FQNNGV. Trimming took 4 bases from V and 1 from J; bases not matched to a gene: 14.